One sample yielded the 21 T cell receptor beta chains listed below, sequenced in a study of T cells in Graves' hyperthyroidism and ophthalmopathy. What was amplified from RNA transcripts were TCR beta CDR3 regions. Carried out on the TCR CDR3, a first-round RT-PCR used the HTBI primer set. TCRdb re-called the multiplex PCR reads with MiXCR, one entry per CDR3 protein. Among 400,000 to 550,000 distinct CDR3 sequences listed, roughly 14% were seen once. Material for sequencing was blood. The receptors were sampled from a woman between 18 and 29 years old with Graves' hyperthyroidism.

This clonotype has a count of ten or more. The V and J genes are TRBV24-1 and TRBJ1-2; no firm D call. The V end was cut by 1 base, the J end by 0 bases, with 11 bases between. Germline assignment: CDR1 KGHDR and CDR2 SFDVKD. The CDR3 loop spans 16 amino acids. The CDR3 protein is CATSDFPRRANYGYTF. CDR3 coding DNA: TGTGCCACCAGTGATTTCCCCCGAAGAGCTAACTATGGCTACACCTTC.

This clonotype was recorded many times. The chain has TRBV12-3 or TRBV12-4 and TRBJ1-2; possibly TRBD1 for D (5 bases). The CDR3 covers 14 residues. V shed 3 bases and J shed 0 bases, with 8 bases lying between them. CDR3 loop: CASSFRGPNYGYTF. As DNA, the CDR3 is TGTGCCAGCAGTTTTCGGGGACCTAACTATGGCTACACCTTC.

This clonotype was seen at least ten times. This sequence joins TRBV27 and TRBJ2-1; D not resolved. This CDR3 comprises 13 residues. Germline CDR1 MNHEY, CDR2 SMNVEV (reference sequence). Trimming took off 5 bases at V and 9 bases at J, with 14 bases between the two ends. In DNA form, the CDR3 reads TGTGCCAGCAGTCCCTCGGGTCCGGGTGAGCAGTTCTTC. Translated: CASSPSGPGEQFF.

This clonotype was found many times. The chain uses TRBV7-8 and TRBJ1-1; D ambiguous. The length of the CDR3 is 14 residues. The germline V and J ends were trimmed by 1 base and 1 base, with 7 bases remaining between them. Germline lookup yields CDR1 SGHVS and CDR2 FQNEAQ. The CDR3 DNA reads as TGTGCCAGCAGCTTAGTAGCGGGGAACACTGAAGCTTTCTTT. This codes for CASSLVAGNTEAFF.

This clonotype was seen repeatedly, ten times or more. The V call is TRBV7-8, the J call TRBJ2-1; no clear D. The CDR3 is made up of 14 amino acids. The germline V gene encodes CDR1 SGHVS and CDR2 FQNEAQ. The germline V and J ends were trimmed by 6 bases and 6 bases, with 15 bases remaining between them. CDR3: CASSSGVGANEQFF. Written as DNA, the CDR3 is TGTGCCAGCAGTTCCGGCGTAGGAGCCAATGAGCAGTTCTTC.

The chain recombines TRBV5-6 with TRBJ1-2; 10 bases fit TRBD1. The V gene's germline CDR1 is SGHDT and CDR2 YYEEEE. V trimming: 6 bases; J trimming: 0 bases; junction bases outside the gene matches: 5. This CDR3 comprises 15 residues. In nucleotides, the CDR3 is TGTGCCAGCAATAGACAGGGGGCGGCTAACTATGGCTACACCTTC. Encoded protein: CASNRQGAANYGYTF.

This clonotype was recorded at least ten times. This chain uses TRBV27 with TRBJ1-5; D gene unclear. Germline-derived CDR1 and CDR2 are MNHEY and SMNVEV (reference sequence). The CDR3 runs to 15 residues. Trimming shortened V by 2 bases and J by 2 bases, and 10 bases separated the two germline ends. CDR3 sequence reads: CASSLRPSGNQPQHF. CDR3 nucleotides: TGTGCCAGCAGTTTAAGGCCATCCGGCAATCAGCCCCAGCATTTT.

This clonotype was seen ten or more times. The chain carries TRBV7-6 and TRBJ1-1; D gene uncertain. Trimming left V 5 bases short and J 0 bases short, with 19 bases between. Germline V lookup: CDR1 SGHVS, CDR2 FNYEAQ. This CDR3 region has 17 residues. For the CDR3, the DNA is TGTGCCAGCAGCCGTCAGATAGTCGGGAACATGAACACTGAAGCTTTCTTT. It translates to CASSRQIVGNMNTEAFF.

Ten or more counts support this clonotype. The genes are TRBV13 and TRBJ2-7; TRBD2 matches at 7 bases. Germline V gene data show CDR1 as PRHDT and CDR2 as FYEKMQ (reference sequence). Losses at the gene ends were 0 bases for V and 3 bases for J; bases not matched to a gene: 5. The CDR3 is made up of 15 amino acids. The CDR3 sequence is CASSLGLAAHYEQYV. CDR3 DNA: TGTGCCAGCAGCTTAGGGCTAGCGGCCCACTACGAGCAGTACGTC.

In its sample, this clonotype was seen many times. J is TRBJ1-2 and V is TRBV12-3 or TRBV12-4, with a weak D call TRBD1 (5 bases). This CDR3 has 11 residues. V was pared by 4 bases and J by 8 bases, with 8 bases between. The CDR3: CASSWGSGYTF. In DNA, the CDR3 is TGTGCCAGCAGTTGGGGGAGCGGCTACACCTTC.

This clonotype has more than one count but fewer than ten. The chain joins TRBV20-1 to TRBJ1-2, with TRBD1 as a possible D gene (5 bases). Trimming took 0 bases from V and 5 from J, leaving 22 bases between them. The CDR3 totals 17 residues. The germline V gene encodes CDR1 DFQATT and CDR2 SNEGSKA (reference sequence). CDR3 amino acids: CSARDPGSSRDLYGYTF. CDR3 nucleotide sequence: TGCAGTGCTAGAGATCCCGGTTCCTCCCGGGACCTATATGGCTACACCTTC.

The chain links TRBV7-2 to TRBJ2-3; 7 nucleotides agree with TRBD2. J gave up 0 bases and V 1 base, and 1 base lay outside the gene matches. Germline V gives CDR1 SGHTA, CDR2 FQGNSA. The CDR3 runs 15 residues. The CDR3 DNA reads TGTACCAGCAGCTTAGTCGGGGGGAGCACAGATACGCAGTATTTT. This translates into CTSSLVGGSTDTQYF.

This clonotype has ten or more counts. The chain carries TRBV30 and TRBJ1-6; 9 nucleotides match TRBD1. The junction had 4 bases not matched to a gene; V was cut back by 4 bases and J by 6 bases. From germline, CDR1 is GTSNPN and CDR2 SVGIG (reference sequence). The CDR3 loop spans 14 amino acids. CDR3 loop: CAWKGQGGNSPLHF. CDR3 nucleotides: TGTGCCTGGAAGGGACAGGGCGGTAATTCACCCCTCCACTTT.

The table lists this clonotype with many counts. The CDR3 reads CSASSQRLAGYNEQFF. CDR3 nucleotide sequence: TGCAGTGCTAGTTCTCAGCGGCTAGCTGGTTACAATGAGCAGTTCTTC. The chain joins TRBV20-1 to TRBJ2-1; D possibly corresponds to TRBD2 (5 bases). V was shortened by 3 bases and J by 4 bases, with 19 bases between the two germline ends. This CDR3 has 16 amino acids. CDR1 is DFQATT and CDR2 is SNEGSKA in the germline V gene (reference sequence).

This clonotype was observed at least ten times. V is TRBV9 and J is TRBJ2-5; the D gene could be TRBD1 or TRBD2 (6 bases each). V lost 0 bases, J lost 4 bases, and 13 bases lay in between. The CDR3 has 15 residues. Per germline, CDR1 SGDLS and CDR2 YYNGEE. The CDR3, as DNA: TGTGCCAGCAGCGTAGGAGGAGGGGGGTCAGAGACCCAGTACTTC. Protein product: CASSVGGGGSETQYF.

This chain joins TRBV27 and TRBJ2-1, with D possibly matching TRBD2 (5 bases). Germline lookup yields CDR1 MNHEY and CDR2 SMNVEV (reference sequence). CDR3 size: 13 residues. Trimming left V 11 bases short and J 7 bases short, with 18 bases between. In nucleotides, the CDR3 is TGTGCCGTGTTCGTAACTAGTGGGAATGAGCAGTTCTTC. Its protein product is CAVFVTSGNEQFF.

This clonotype was recorded many times. The chain employs TRBV7-6 and TRBJ2-7; 10 bases match TRBD1. Germline-derived CDR1 and CDR2 are SGHVS and FNYEAQ. J lost 2 bases, V lost 5 bases, and 3 bases had no gene match. This CDR3 region has 14 residues. This CDR3 is CASSAGQGAYEQYF. CDR3 DNA sequence: TGTGCCAGCAGCGCTGGACAGGGGGCCTACGAGCAGTACTTC.

This clonotype was recorded many times. The J gene is TRBJ1-1, the V gene TRBV19; the D gene is possibly TRBD1 (6 bases). The CDR3 is made up of 16 amino acids. The germline V and J ends were trimmed by 5 bases and 4 bases, with 20 bases remaining between them. The germline CDR1 and CDR2 sequences are LNHDA and SQIVND (reference sequence). The CDR3 sequence: CASSLGSGGAATEAFF. CDR3 DNA: TGTGCCAGTAGTCTCGGGAGCGGGGGCGCCGCCACTGAAGCTTTCTTT.

This clonotype has ten or more counts. V and J are TRBV7-3 and TRBJ1-1, with 7 bases that match TRBD1. V dropped 4 bases and J dropped 7; count of bases not matched to a gene: 12. From germline, CDR1 is SGHTA and CDR2 FQGTGA. The CDR3 spans 15 residues. The CDR3 DNA follows: TGTGCCAGCAGCTCACAAACAGGGGAAATTGATGAAGCTTTCTTT. As protein: CASSSQTGEIDEAFF.

Many counts were recorded for this clonotype. The gene calls are TRBV20-1 and TRBJ2-4; 10 bases fit TRBD1. The CDR3 is 13 residues long. The junction had 6 bases not matched to a gene; V was cut back by 5 bases and J by 8 bases. Germline V gene lookup returns CDR1 DFQATT and CDR2 SNEGSKA (reference sequence). Here the CDR3 reads CSAAGQGGHIQYF. The DNA of the CDR3 is TGCAGTGCTGCAGGACAGGGGGGGCACATTCAGTACTTC.

This clonotype showed up many times. The chain recombines TRBV7-9 with TRBJ1-4, with D possibly being TRBD1 (6 bases). The CDR3 is made up of 15 amino acids. V shed 2 bases and J shed 5 bases, with 12 bases lying between them. The germline CDR1 and CDR2 sequences are SEHNR and FQNEAQ (reference sequence). The CDR3: CASSLKGTMNEKLFF. In DNA, the CDR3 is TGTGCCAGCAGCTTAAAGGGGACAATGAATGAAAAACTGTTTTTT.